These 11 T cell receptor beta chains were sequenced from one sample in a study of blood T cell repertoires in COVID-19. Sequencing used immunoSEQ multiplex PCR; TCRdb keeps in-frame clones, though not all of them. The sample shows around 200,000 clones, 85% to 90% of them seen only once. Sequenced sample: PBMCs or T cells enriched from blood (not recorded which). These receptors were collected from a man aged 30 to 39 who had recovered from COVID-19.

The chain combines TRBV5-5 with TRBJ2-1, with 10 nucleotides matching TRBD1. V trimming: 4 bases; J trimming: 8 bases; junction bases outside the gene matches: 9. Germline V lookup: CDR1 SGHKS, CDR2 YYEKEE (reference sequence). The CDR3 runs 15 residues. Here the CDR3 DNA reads TGTGCCAGCAGCAACCGGGACAGGGGTACCCATGAGCAGTTCTTC. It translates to CASSNRDRGTHEQFF. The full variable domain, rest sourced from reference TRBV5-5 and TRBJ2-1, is DAGVTQSPTHLIKTRGQQVTLRCSPISGHKSVSWYQQVLGQGPQFIFQYYEKEERGRGNFPDRFSARQFPNYSSELNVNALLLGDSALYLCASSNRDRGTHEQFFGPGTRLTVL.

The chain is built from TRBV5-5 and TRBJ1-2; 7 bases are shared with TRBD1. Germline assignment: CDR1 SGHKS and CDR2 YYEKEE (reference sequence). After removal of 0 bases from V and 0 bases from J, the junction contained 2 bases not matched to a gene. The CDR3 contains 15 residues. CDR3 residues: CASSLAGQSNYGYTF. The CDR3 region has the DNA TGTGCCAGCAGCTTGGCGGGACAGTCTAACTATGGCTACACCTTC.

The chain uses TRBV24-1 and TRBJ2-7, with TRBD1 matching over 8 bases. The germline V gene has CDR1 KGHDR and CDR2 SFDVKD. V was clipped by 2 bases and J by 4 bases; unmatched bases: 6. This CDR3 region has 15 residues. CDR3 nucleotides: TGTGCCACCAGTGATTCCCGGACAGGGAGGTACGAGCAGTACTTC. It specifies CATSDSRTGRYEQYF.

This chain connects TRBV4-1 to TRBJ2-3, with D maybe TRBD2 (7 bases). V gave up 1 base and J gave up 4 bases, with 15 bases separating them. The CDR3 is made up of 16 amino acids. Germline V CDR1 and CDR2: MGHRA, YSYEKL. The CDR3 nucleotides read TGCGCCAGCAGCCAAGTGCGAGGGGGGGCCCCAGATACGCAGTATTTT. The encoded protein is CASSQVRGGAPDTQYF.

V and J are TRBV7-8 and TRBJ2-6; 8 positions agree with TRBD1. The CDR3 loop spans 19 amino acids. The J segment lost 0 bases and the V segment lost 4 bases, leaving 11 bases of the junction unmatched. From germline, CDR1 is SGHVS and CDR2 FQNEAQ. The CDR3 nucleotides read TGTGCCAGCAGCTCGTTGACAGGGGCAATTACCTCTGGGGCCAACGTCCTGACTTTC. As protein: CASSSLTGAITSGANVLTF.

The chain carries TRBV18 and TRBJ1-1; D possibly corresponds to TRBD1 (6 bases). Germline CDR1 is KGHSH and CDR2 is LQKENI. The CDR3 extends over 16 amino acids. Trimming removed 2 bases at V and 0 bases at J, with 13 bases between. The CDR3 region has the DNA TGTGCCAGCTCACCAAGGAGGACAGACATGAACACTGAAGCTTTCTTT. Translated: CASSPRRTDMNTEAFF.

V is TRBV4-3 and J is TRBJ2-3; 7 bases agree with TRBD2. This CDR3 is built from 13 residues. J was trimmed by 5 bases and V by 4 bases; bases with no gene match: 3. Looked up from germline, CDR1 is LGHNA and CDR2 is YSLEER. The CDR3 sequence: CASSRGGGDTQYF. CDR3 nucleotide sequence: TGCGCCAGCAGCCGGGGGGGTGGAGATACGCAGTATTTT.

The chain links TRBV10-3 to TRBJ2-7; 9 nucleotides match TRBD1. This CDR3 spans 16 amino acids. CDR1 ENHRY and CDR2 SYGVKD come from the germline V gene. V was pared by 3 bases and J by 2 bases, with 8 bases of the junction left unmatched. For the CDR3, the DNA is TGTGCCATCAGTGATAAGGCGGGACAGGGAGCCTACGAGCAGTACTTC. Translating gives CAISDKAGQGAYEQYF.

CDR3 nucleotide sequence: TGCAGTGCTAGTCTGGTTTTTGAGTTGGGGCGCACAGATACGCAGTATTTT. Encoded protein: CSASLVFELGRTDTQYF. The chain has TRBV20-1 and TRBJ2-3, with D perhaps matching TRBD1 (5 bases). The germline V gene encodes CDR1 DFQATT and CDR2 SNEGSKA (reference sequence). The CDR3 runs 17 residues. V was trimmed by 3 bases and J by 1 base, leaving 20 bases between them.

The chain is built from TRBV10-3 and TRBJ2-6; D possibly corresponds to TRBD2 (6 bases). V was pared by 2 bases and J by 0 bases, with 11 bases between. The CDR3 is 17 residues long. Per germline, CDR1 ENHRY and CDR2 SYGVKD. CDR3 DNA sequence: TGTGCCATCAGTGAGCCGGGACTGAACTCTGGGGCCAACGTCCTGACTTTC. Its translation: CAISEPGLNSGANVLTF.

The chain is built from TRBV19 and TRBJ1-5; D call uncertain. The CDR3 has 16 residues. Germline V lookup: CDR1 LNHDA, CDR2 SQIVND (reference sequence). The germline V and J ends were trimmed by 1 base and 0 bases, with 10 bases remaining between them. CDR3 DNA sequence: TGTGCCAGTAGTATAGCCATCACAAGTAGCAATCAGCCCCAGCATTTT. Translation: CASSIAITSSNQPQHF.